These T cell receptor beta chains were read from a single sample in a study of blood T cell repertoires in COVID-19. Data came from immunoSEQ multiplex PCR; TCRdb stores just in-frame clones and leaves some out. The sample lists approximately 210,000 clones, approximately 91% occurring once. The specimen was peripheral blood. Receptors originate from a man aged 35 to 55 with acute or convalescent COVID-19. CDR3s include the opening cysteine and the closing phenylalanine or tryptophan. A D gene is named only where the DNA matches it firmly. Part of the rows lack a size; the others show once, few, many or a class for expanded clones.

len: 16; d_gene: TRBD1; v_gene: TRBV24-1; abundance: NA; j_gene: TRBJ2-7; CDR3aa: CATSDPVGTGTYEQYF; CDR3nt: TGTGCCACCAGTGATCCGGTCGGGACAGGGACCTACGAGCAGTACTTC
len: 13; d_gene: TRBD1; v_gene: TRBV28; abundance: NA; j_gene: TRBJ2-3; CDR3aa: CASTGTVTDTQYF; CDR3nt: TGTGCCAGCACTGGGACAGTCACAGATACGCAGTATTTT
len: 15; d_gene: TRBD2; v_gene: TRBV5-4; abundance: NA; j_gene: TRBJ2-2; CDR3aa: CASGTSGGAGGELFF; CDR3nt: TGTGCCAGCGGTACTAGCGGGGGGGCTGGCGGGGAGCTGTTTTTT
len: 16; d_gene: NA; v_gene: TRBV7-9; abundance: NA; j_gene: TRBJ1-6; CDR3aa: CASSLGFGGVNSPLHF; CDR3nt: TGTGCCAGCAGCTTAGGTTTCGGCGGGGTTAATTCACCCCTCCACTTT
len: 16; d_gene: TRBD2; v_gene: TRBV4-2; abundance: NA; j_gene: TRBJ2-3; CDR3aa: CASSQVSGRATDTQYF; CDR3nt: TGTGCCAGCAGCCAAGTCAGCGGGAGGGCCACAGATACGCAGTATTTT
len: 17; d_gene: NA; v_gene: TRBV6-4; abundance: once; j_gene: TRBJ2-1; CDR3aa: CASSDSMGLAPYNEQFF; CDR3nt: TGTGCCAGCAGTGACTCGATGGGCCTAGCCCCCTACAATGAGCAGTTCTTC
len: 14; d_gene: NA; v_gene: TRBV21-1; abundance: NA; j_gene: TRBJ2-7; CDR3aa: CASSKEGASYEQYF; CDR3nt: TGTGCCAGCAGCAAAGAGGGAGCTAGCTACGAGCAGTACTTC
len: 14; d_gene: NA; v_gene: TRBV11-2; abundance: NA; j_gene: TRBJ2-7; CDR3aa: CASRRFPGTYEQYF; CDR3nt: TGTGCCAGCAGACGGTTCCCGGGTACCTACGAGCAGTACTTC
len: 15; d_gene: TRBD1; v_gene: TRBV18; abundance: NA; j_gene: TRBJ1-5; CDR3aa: CASSPPGGGTQPQHF; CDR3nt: TGTGCCAGCTCACCCCCAGGAGGGGGCACTCAGCCCCAGCATTTT
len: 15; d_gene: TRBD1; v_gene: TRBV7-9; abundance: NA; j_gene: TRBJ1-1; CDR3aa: CASSQIGQGAAEAFF; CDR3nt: TGTGCCAGCAGCCAAATAGGACAGGGAGCGGCTGAAGCTTTCTTT
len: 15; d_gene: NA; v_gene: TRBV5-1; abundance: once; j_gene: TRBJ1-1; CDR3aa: CASSLQGTMNTEAFF; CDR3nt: TGCGCCAGCAGCTTACAGGGAACGATGAACACTGAAGCTTTCTTT
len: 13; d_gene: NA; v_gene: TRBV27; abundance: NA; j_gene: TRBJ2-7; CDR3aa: CASSYSSTYEQYF; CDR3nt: TGTGCCAGCAGTTACAGCTCTACCTACGAGCAGTACTTC
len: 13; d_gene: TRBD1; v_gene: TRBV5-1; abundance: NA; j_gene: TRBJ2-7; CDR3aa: CASSLQGTYEQYF; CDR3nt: TGCGCCAGCAGCTTACAGGGGACCTACGAGCAGTACTTC
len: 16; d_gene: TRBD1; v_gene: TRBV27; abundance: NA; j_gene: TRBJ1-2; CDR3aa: CASTPSFDRGNYGYTF; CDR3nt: TGTGCCAGCACCCCATCCTTTGACAGGGGCAACTATGGCTACACCTTC
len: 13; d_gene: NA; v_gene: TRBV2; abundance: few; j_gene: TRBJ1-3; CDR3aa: CASIQISGNTIYF; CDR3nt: TGTGCCAGCATCCAGATCTCTGGAAACACCATATATTTT
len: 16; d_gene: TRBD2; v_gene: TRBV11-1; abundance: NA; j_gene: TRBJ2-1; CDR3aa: CASSITSGESYNEQFF; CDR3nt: TGTGCCAGCAGCATAACTAGCGGGGAATCTTACAATGAGCAGTTCTTC
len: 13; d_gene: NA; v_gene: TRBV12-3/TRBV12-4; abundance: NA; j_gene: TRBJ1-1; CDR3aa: CASSKRSLTEAFF; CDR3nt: TGTGCCAGCAGTAAGAGGTCCTTAACTGAAGCTTTCTTT
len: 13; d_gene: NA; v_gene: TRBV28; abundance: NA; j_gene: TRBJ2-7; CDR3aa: CASSPRISYEQYF; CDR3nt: TGTGCCAGCAGTCCCAGGATTTCCTACGAGCAGTACTTC